This passage covers 21 T cell receptor beta chains from one sample sequenced in a study of CD8 T cells in ankylosing spondylitis. TCRdb ran MiXCR on the 5' RACE reads and lists one entry per CDR3 protein. Of fewer than 400,000 distinct CDR3 sequences in the sample, roughly 14% are singletons; the top ten hold 1.1%. Sequencing input: blood, either unsorted or a sorted T cell fraction (not recorded which). The source of these receptors is a male donor with ankylosing spondylitis or in good health (not recorded which).

This clonotype was picked up a small number of times. The V call is TRBV28, the J call TRBJ2-1; 9 bases match TRBD1. Germline V lookup: CDR1 MDHEN, CDR2 SYDVKM. This CDR3 has 21 residues. Trimming took 6 bases from V and 0 from J; bases not matched to a gene: 21. For the CDR3, the DNA is TGTGCCAGCAGCTCCCCCTTCCGGGACAGGGCATCTCAGAGCTCCTACAATGAGCAGTTCTTC. It specifies CASSSPFRDRASQSSYNEQFF.

J is TRBJ1-1 and V is TRBV6-1; no clear D gene. The germline V gene has CDR1 MNHNS and CDR2 SASEGT. The CDR3 is 13 amino acids. The ends were cut back, 1 base at V and 3 bases at J, with 6 bases in the middle. Here the CDR3 DNA reads TGTGCCAGCAGTGAAGGGGCCCACACTGAAGCTTTCTTT. Its translation is CASSEGAHTEAFF.

This clonotype has a handful of counts. The chain uses TRBV5-1 and TRBJ1-2; TRBD1 is a possible D gene (6 bases). V lost 4 bases, J lost 0 bases, and 10 bases lay in between. In germline, CDR1 is SGHRS, CDR2 YFSETQ. This CDR3 contains 14 residues. CDR3 nucleotides: TGCGCCAGCAGCACCTGGACAGCTAACTATGGCTACACCTTC. It yields the protein CASSTWTANYGYTF.

The V call is TRBV10-3, the J call TRBJ1-1; tentative D call: TRBD1 (6 bases). The CDR3 is 14 residues long. Germline CDR1 ENHRY, CDR2 SYGVKD. V lost 6 bases, J lost 1 base, and 12 bases lay in between. The CDR3 region is CAISPDRRNTEAFF. The CDR3 bases are TGTGCCATCAGCCCGGACAGAAGGAACACTGAAGCTTTCTTT.

The rearrangement links TRBV10-3 to TRBJ2-7, with D possibly being TRBD2 (7 bases). The CDR3 spans 16 residues. Germline-derived CDR1 and CDR2 are ENHRY and SYGVKD. The V and J ends lost 3 bases and 4 bases respectively, with 19 bases between them. The CDR3: CAISDMDAGAGYEQYF. The CDR3 bases are TGTGCCATCAGTGATATGGACGCGGGGGCGGGGTACGAGCAGTACTTC.

The rearrangement uses TRBV3-1 and TRBJ2-7; 12 bases fit TRBD1. This CDR3 spans 16 amino acids. Germline V gene data show CDR1 as LGHDT and CDR2 as YNNKEL (reference sequence). The trim removed 6 bases at V and 5 bases at J, leaving 11 bases unmatched. The CDR3 loop reads CASRDLTGQGANEQYF. The CDR3 DNA follows: TGTGCCAGCAGGGACCTAACGGGACAGGGGGCCAACGAGCAGTACTTC.

This clonotype has a handful of counts. The chain carries TRBV18 and TRBJ1-2; a weak D match, TRBD1 (5 bases). Trimming shortened V by 3 bases and J by 1 base, and 15 bases separated the two germline ends. The germline V gene encodes CDR1 KGHSH and CDR2 LQKENI. The CDR3 has 16 residues. In DNA, the CDR3 is TGTGCCAGCTCACCCTCGCGGGGACCGAGTAACTATGGCTACACCTTC. Amino acids: CASSPSRGPSNYGYTF.

The chain links TRBV11-1 to TRBJ2-7; 10 bases are shared with TRBD2. The junction had 15 bases not matched to a gene; V was cut back by 1 base and J by 3 bases. Per the germline V gene, CDR1 is SGHAT and CDR2 is FQDESV (reference sequence). This CDR3 spans 19 amino acids. The CDR3 DNA is TGTGCCAGCAGCTTAGTAGGGGGGAAGACTAGCGGGCTCCTCTACGAGCAGTACTTC. Protein: CASSLVGGKTSGLLYEQYF.

In this sample, this clonotype turned up once. V gene TRBV6-2 or TRBV6-3 combines with J gene TRBJ1-1; tentative D call: TRBD1 (5 bases). This CDR3 has 11 residues. In germline, CDR1 is MNHEY, CDR2 SVGEGT. Deletions cut 6 bases from V and 9 bases from J, with 11 bases between. The CDR3 nucleotides are TGTGCCAGCAGGGGACTTTCGAAAGCTTTCTTT. Its protein is CASRGLSKAFF.

The J gene is TRBJ2-5, the V gene TRBV12-3 or TRBV12-4, with 11 bases that match TRBD1. Trimming took 1 base from V and 4 from J; bases not matched to a gene: 5. The CDR3 covers 16 residues. In nucleotides, the CDR3 is TGTGCCAGCAGTTTAGGAGGGACAGGGGGAGCAGAGACCCAGTACTTC. Translation: CASSLGGTGGAETQYF.

This chain joins TRBV24-1 and TRBJ2-1, with 8 bases identical to TRBD1. Germline V gene lookup returns CDR1 KGHDR and CDR2 SFDVKD. J was trimmed by 0 bases and V by 6 bases; bases with no gene match: 3. The CDR3 runs 15 residues. Here the CDR3 reads CATSRTGGSYNEQFF. The CDR3 region has the DNA TGTGCCACCAGTCGTACAGGGGGCTCCTACAATGAGCAGTTCTTC.

This chain uses TRBV4-1 with TRBJ1-6; D gene unclear. The CDR3 sequence is 16 residues long. Trimming pared 5 bases from V and 0 bases from J, leaving 11 bases between. Germline CDR1 MGHRA, CDR2 YSYEKL. CDR3 residues: CASSGFGSSYNSPLHF. DNA for the CDR3: TGCGCCAGCAGCGGGTTCGGAAGCTCCTATAATTCACCCCTCCACTTT.

This clonotype was seen ten or more times. J is TRBJ1-2 and V is TRBV12-3 or TRBV12-4; TRBD1 agrees at 8 bases. The CDR3 has 16 amino acids. Trimming cost V 2 bases and J 4 bases; bases outside gene matches: 9. This CDR3 is CASSLTGTGKVYGYTF. CDR3 nucleotide sequence: TGTGCCAGCAGTTTAACTGGGACAGGCAAGGTCTATGGCTACACCTTC.

This clonotype was seen more than once but under ten times. The gene calls are TRBV7-6 and TRBJ2-2, with 8 bases aligning to TRBD2. Unmatched junction bases numbered 13, after V lost 3 bases and J lost 1 base. Germline lookup yields CDR1 SGHVS and CDR2 FNYEAQ. CDR3 size: 19 residues. DNA of the CDR3: TGTGCCAGCAGCTTGTTCGGGGGCAGCGGGAGAGGGAACACCGGGGAGCTGTTTTTT. This sequence encodes CASSLFGGSGRGNTGELFF.

This clonotype has more than one count but fewer than ten. This chain's CDR3 is CASSPKGRGGSTEAFF. DNA of the CDR3: TGTGCCAGCAGCCCAAAGGGGCGCGGGGGCTCCACTGAAGCTTTCTTT. This chain connects TRBV12-3 or TRBV12-4 to TRBJ1-1; possible D gene TRBD1, 6 bases. Between the trimmed V and J ends, which lost 6 bases and 4 bases, there was a span of 21 bases. The CDR3 totals 16 residues.

The chain employs TRBV4-2 and TRBJ2-6; TRBD1 might be the D (5 bases). Germline values: CDR1 LGHNA, CDR2 YNFKEQ. The CDR3 is 14 amino acids. With 8 bases removed from V and 2 bases from J, the gap between germline ends came to 10 bases. The CDR3 coding sequence is TGTGCCAGCCTCTCAGGGACTGGGGCCAACGTCCTGACTTTC. Translated: CASLSGTGANVLTF.

The chain employs TRBV12-3 or TRBV12-4 and TRBJ2-3; the match to TRBD2 covers 8 bases. Trimming removed 3 bases from V and 6 bases from J; junction bases left unmatched: 2. This CDR3 is built from 13 residues. The CDR3 DNA reads TGTGCCAGCAGTTTCTCGGGGGGGGATACGCAGTATTTT. It yields the protein CASSFSGGDTQYF.

At least ten counts were recorded for this clonotype. The chain employs TRBV29-1 and TRBJ2-5; tentatively, D is TRBD2 (5 bases). V was shortened by 5 bases and J by 5 bases, with 15 bases between the two germline ends. Germline CDR1 SQVTM, CDR2 ANQGSEA. There are 13 residues in the CDR3. The CDR3 protein is CSVKDWVRETQYF. The CDR3 region has the DNA TGCAGCGTTAAGGACTGGGTCAGGGAGACCCAGTACTTC.

V gene TRBV20-1 combines with J gene TRBJ2-3, with D perhaps matching TRBD1 or TRBD2 (6 bases each). The CDR3 spans 14 residues. CDR1 is DFQATT, CDR2 SNEGSKA, per germline (reference sequence). The V gene lost 3 bases and the J gene lost 2 bases, with 12 bases spanning the gap. Here the CDR3 DNA reads TGCAGTGCTAGGGTGGGGGGCGCCACAGATACGCAGTATTTT. Its translation is CSARVGGATDTQYF.

This clonotype has a handful of counts. The V and J genes are TRBV10-1 and TRBJ2-7, with no clear D. V gave up 8 bases and J gave up 2 bases, with 13 bases separating them. Germline CDR1 reads WNHNN; CDR2 reads SYGVQD (reference sequence). The CDR3 has 13 residues. Here the CDR3 reads CASQISATYEQYF. DNA for the CDR3: TGCGCCAGCCAGATCAGTGCTACCTACGAGCAGTACTTC.

A few counts support this clonotype. The V call is TRBV12-3 or TRBV12-4, the J call TRBJ2-2; D could derive from TRBD1 or TRBD2 (5 bases each). There are 17 residues in the CDR3. V lost 2 bases and J lost 5, with 18 bases in between. The CDR3, as DNA: TGTGCCAGCAGTTTACCTAGCCCAGGGCCGAGGACCGGGGAGCTGTTTTTT. Translation gives CASSLPSPGPRTGELFF.